Included here is one TCR beta chain sequence, with context. The sample belongs to a study of blood T cell repertoires in COVID-19. Germline CDR1 is SEHNR and CDR2 is FQNEAQ (reference sequence). V was shortened by 7 bases and J by 4 bases, with 11 bases between the two germline ends. The CDR3 is 12 amino acids. In the source study's methods: Amplification from reference gene primers served as the basis for estimated nucleated cell counts. Assay: immunoSEQ multiplex PCR; the TCRdb copy retains only in-frame clones and omits some. That table gives V, J and clone size, and the DNA gave D and trimming. The sample carries a few hundred thousand clones, under 90% recorded once.

This clonotype was sampled from a human donor in a cohort sampled during active COVID-19. The V gene is TRBV7-9, the J gene TRBJ2-7; a possible D gene is TRBD2 (6 bases). The source material was peripheral blood. CDR3 sequence reads: CASTGGGYEQYF. CDR3 DNA sequence: TGTGCCAGCACCGGTGGGGGGTACGAGCAGTACTTC.